This paragraph covers one T cell receptor (beta chain) sequence. Its target antigen remains unknown. No base quality values were provided; no much bigger clone lies one nucleotide off. The data were obtained in a study of cytomegalovirus exposure and HLA in healthy donors (dated by TCRdb to about 2017). Looking at the study overall: According to an earlier analysis of 587 of the donors, about 170 million T cells yielded some 110 million unique TCR beta sequences and approximately 300 Gb of sequence data. Approximately 300 gigabases of sequencing data and roughly 81 million unique TCR sequences made up an early release that covered approximately 620 HLA-typed donors. The genetic ancestry cluster associated with self-reported Caucasian donors included over 65% of the roughly 390 genotyped donors. The study was designed to test whether signatures of past pathogen exposure could be identified by cataloging public T cell receptors. The T cell repertoires of 666 subjects were profiled by immunosequencing and related to cytomegalovirus serostatus. In addition to the first cohort of 666 subjects, a separate validation cohort of about 120 different subjects was used. To predict cytomegalovirus infection status, the study brought together high-throughput TCR immunosequencing, statistical association of individual TCRs with disease status, and machine learning. A later analysis re-analyzed previously published TCR beta repertoires from several hundred donors and added high-resolution HLA genotyping to study TCR occurrence patterns. In the later analysis, no new phenotypic data were used to find candidate immune exposures; instead, reliance was placed on TCR beta sequences and their occurrence across donors. To decide whether each TCR beta V gene segment behaved as functional or pseudogenic, an earlier analysis of nearly 600 of the donors relied on high-throughput TCR beta sequencing. Donor age, sex, ethnicity and CMV serostatus were collected together with the repertoire data. A later genetic analysis used genome-wide SNP genotypes for about three fifths of the roughly 700 donors, treating that subset as a discovery cohort. Every repertoire in the discovery cohort had been generated on one and the same sequencing platform. Class I and class II HLA loci were covered by the typing at four-digit resolution. The number of typed donors differed by locus: about 620-640 for A, B, C, DRB1 and DQB1; approximately 540 for DQA1; fewer than 610 for DPA1; and roughly 490 for DPB1. Roughly five DR-DQ haplotypes were handled as single units for association and clustering because linkage in the cohort was strong. Across approximately 400 genotyped donors of the cohort, an average of about 240,000 unique TCR beta nucleotide sequences per donor were sequenced, and 15% to 20% of those sequences were non-productive. Overall study results and their limits: According to the authors, the approach could potentially be generalized to other disease states and immunological phenotypes. Most TCR sequences were seen in very few donors, while some public TCRs were found in many individuals. Cytomegalovirus status was reported to be diagnosed by the classifier with high specificity and sensitivity in both the original and validation cohorts. Correlated functional status among segregating V segments might reflect linkage disequilibrium, but an unknown experimental factor could not be ruled out. According to a later analysis, TCR association rates differed among HLA loci, with DRB1 alleles showing the most associated TCRs and HLA-C alleles showing the fewest. In a later analysis, HLA-associated TCR beta chains showed more clonal expansion and lower generation probabilities than non-associated chains that were equally common. Because some donors lacked HLA typing at each locus, the association tests relied only on the typed subset. The presence/absence analyses assumed that sequencing depth was roughly uniform across donors, and that assumption may not be true. The 87-base-pair reads could not distinguish some IMGT-functional V segments, including TRBV6-2 and TRBV6-3, so those segments were excluded. In this cohort, only TCR beta chains were sequenced, and detectable features were limited by the absence of alpha or paired-chain data. A cluster of highly shared sequence variants was judged likely to be a technical artifact of the sequencing pipeline. An association between a missense DCLRE1C variant and V-gene and J-gene trimming of TCR beta chains was found in a later genetic analysis and replicated in an independent cohort. According to a later analysis, parvovirus B19, influenza, CMV and Epstein-Barr virus appeared linked to several top co-occurrence clusters. The only immune exposure information available for the cohort was CMV serostatus. According to a later genetic analysis, donors in an Asian-associated ancestry cluster had fewer N-insertions in productive TCRs than the approximately 670-donor mean. In a later analysis, 16,951 TCR beta sequences were associated with specific HLA alleles at a false discovery rate of 0.05. A further reported finding was that TCR beta sequences accurately predicted the HLA-A and HLA-B alleles for most subjects in the first cohort. Because counts were too low, seventeen rarely observed V segments, including chromosome 9 orphons, were left out of the earlier analysis of a few hundred of the donors. The study gave a list of 150 to 200 TCR beta chains associated with cytomegalovirus. Three of the identified cytomegalovirus-associated TCR beta chains were confirmed in vitro to be specific for cytomegalovirus antigens. An earlier analysis of 587 of the donors showed that most TCR beta V segments appeared in productive rearrangements either about 87% or about 30% of the time, which broadly matched IMGT annotations. Strong co-occurrence of HLA alleles, especially DR and DQ, made assigning TCR associations to individual alleles difficult. In a later analysis, most CMV-associated TCR beta chains were found to appear HLA-restricted, with HLA associations seemingly driven largely by CMV exposure.

CDR1 is given as LNHDA and CDR2 as SQIVND, both from the germline V gene (reference sequence). The CDR3 covers 15 residues, taking in both the cysteine and the phenylalanine. Only CDR3 DNA remains: 45 bases, in frame from the first base. Compared with germline, V lacks 3 bases and J lacks 6 bases; bases without a gene match: 4. Receptor amplification or capture employed the immunoSEQ multiplex PCR assay. For the multiplex PCR, a mixture combining 60 forward primers for TCR Vbeta segments and 13 reverse primers for TCR Jbeta segments was used. The CDR3 region of rearranged TCR beta genes was amplified from genomic DNA with a multiplex PCR assay. Amplified TCR beta libraries were sequenced as 87-base-pair reads on the Illumina HiSeq System. The published analysis was carried out like this. A later analysis counted tens of millions of unique TCR beta chains across the 550 to 800 repertoires, and 9 million to 14 million of these chains were shared by at least two donors. Raw reads were error-corrected and collapsed into unique sequences by a nearest-neighbor algorithm in which closely related sequences were merged to remove PCR and sequencing errors. Alignment of CDR3 sequences to IMGT reference sequences was used to assign V, D and J gene segments. For a sequence to be retained, at least a six-nucleotide match to both a V gene segment and a J gene segment was required. A rearrangement counted as productive if the CDR3 had no stop codons and remained in frame with V and J, and every other rearrangement counted as non-productive. Following IMGT convention, CDR3 was defined as the stretch from the second conserved V-encoded cysteine up to the conserved J-encoded phenylalanine. Sequences without an unambiguous match to a single V gene segment were excluded from the earlier analysis of several hundred of the donors. An earlier analysis of approximately 590 of the donors called V segments functional above 56.7% productive rearrangements and segregating when the between-donor standard deviation exceeded 5%. A statistical classification framework was built to diagnose cytomegalovirus status from the catalog of TCR beta chain sequences. In a later analysis, TCR nucleotide sequences were compared against IMGT/GENE-DB human TR gene sequences so that V and J genes could be assigned. The TCRdist pipeline was used in a later analysis to assign CDR3 sequences and most-parsimonious VDJ recombination scenarios. In a later analysis, each TCR beta chain was defined by its CDR3 amino acid sequence together with its V-gene family, and reads lacking a unique V-gene family were excluded. In a later analysis, 500 to 700 highly shared, low-generation-probability nucleotide sequences were removed to address suspected cross-contamination and a sequencing artifact. For each public chain, a later analysis derived a clonal expansion index from normalized ranks of inferred template counts within each repertoire. A later analysis computed generation probabilities with a VDJ recombination model fitted to out-of-frame rearrangements, and checked the results against IGoR. A later analysis scored TCR-TCR, TCR-HLA and TCR-CMV co-occurrence with hypergeometric tests, applying a repertoire-size bias correction to TCR pairs. In a later analysis, false discovery rates were estimated by permuting HLA or CMV assignments 20 times. In a later analysis, co-occurring TCRs were grouped with DBSCAN, and TCRdist sequence similarity was added when clustering was performed within HLA-allele-positive subsets. For co-occurrence clustering, repertoires with fewer than 30,000 or more than 120,000 public chains were excluded, along with four to six repertoires with anomalous nucleotide sharing. This immuneACCESS table, as held by TCRdb, lists in-frame sequences with V and J called but not all clones. Of the missing ones, under half trace to an unresolved V gene in checked studies; the others have no known cause. The V and J calls and clone size come from that table; D and trimming were worked out from the DNA. The sample includes about 110,000 clones, with over 65% observed a single time. Less than 5.5% of the sample belongs to the ten largest clones.

The cohort was made up of roughly 670 healthy bone marrow donors. At the time of sampling, all cohort members were nominally healthy, though unrecorded immune exposures were likely present. The donor tested CMV seropositive and was one of the 289 seropositive cohort members. A peripheral blood sample was collected from each donor, and TCR beta sequencing was performed on peripheral blood mononuclear cells. The Qiagen DNeasy Blood Extraction Kit was used to extract genomic DNA from the blood cell samples. Sequenced: PBMCs. The receptor was isolated from a woman in her thirties in good health and CMV-seropositive. The sequence links TRBV19 to TRBJ1-6, and 8 junction bases match TRBD1. The DNA reads TGTGCCAGTAGTATCGGGCAGGGGGCTAATTCACCCCTCCACTTT. It translates to CASSIGQGANSPLHF.